These 12 T cell receptor beta chains originate from one sample sequenced in a study of CD8+ T cells in alopecia areata. The treatment denotes: oral pan-JAK inhibitor, 5-10 mg twice daily. It was cDNA, reverse transcribed from extracted RNA, that served as the sequencing template. Sequencing used immunoSEQ multiplex PCR; TCRdb keeps in-frame clones, though not all of them. Among 60,000 to 85,000 clones listed, approximately 64% were seen once. The sequences come from CD8+ T cells sorted from blood, collected at week 24, from a patient treated with tofacitinib. The source of these receptors is a human donor with alopecia areata.

This clone came up a few times. The J gene is TRBJ1-5, the V gene TRBV6-5; no clear D. V was pared by 2 bases and J by 2 bases, with 13 bases between. This CDR3 is 16 amino acids long. Looked up from germline, CDR1 is MNHEY and CDR2 is SVGAGI. The DNA for the CDR3 is TGTGCCAGCAGTTACCCGGTCCCAAAGGGCAATCAGCCCCAGCATTTT. This translates into CASSYPVPKGNQPQHF.

The genes are TRBV7-9 and TRBJ2-7, with D perhaps being TRBD1 or TRBD2 (5 bases each). Germline CDR1 SEHNR, CDR2 FQNEAQ (reference sequence). The germline V and J ends were trimmed by 4 bases and 0 bases, with 19 bases remaining between them. This CDR3 is 17 amino acids long. The DNA of the CDR3 is TGTGCCAGCAGCTGGGCGTCAACAAGGGGACGCTCCTACGAGCAGTACTTC. Translating it yields CASSWASTRGRSYEQYF.

The V call is TRBV7-9, the J call TRBJ2-7; no clear D. This CDR3 is built from 13 residues. V lost 4 bases to trimming and J lost 2 bases, with 9 bases between them. CDR1 is SEHNR, CDR2 FQNEAQ, per germline (reference sequence). The CDR3 sequence is CASSSPGAYEQYF. CDR3 DNA: TGTGCCAGCAGCTCCCCTGGGGCCTACGAGCAGTACTTC.

The chain uses TRBV27 and TRBJ2-7, with a possible D match to TRBD1 (6 bases). CDR1 is MNHEY, CDR2 SMNVEV, per germline (reference sequence). The CDR3 has 14 residues. V lost 0 bases and J lost 3, with 9 bases in between. Here the CDR3 reads CASSLSNRVYEQYF. CDR3 sequence (DNA): TGTGCCAGCAGTTTATCGAACAGGGTCTACGAGCAGTACTTC.

This clone was seen only a few times. The gene calls are TRBV11-2 and TRBJ1-1; D unresolved. CDR3 length: 14 residues. V shed 4 bases and J shed 4 bases, with 13 bases lying between them. Germline V gene lookup returns CDR1 SGHAT and CDR2 FQNNGV. CDR3 protein: CASSSEFKVTEAFF. In nucleotides, the CDR3 is TGTGCCAGCAGCTCAGAGTTTAAAGTCACTGAAGCTTTCTTT. Supplemented by reference TRBV11-2 and TRBJ1-1, the full variable domain reads EAGVAQSPRYKIIEKRQSVAFWCNPISGHATLYWYQQILGQGPKLLIQFQNNGVVDDSQLPKDRFSAERLKGVDSTLKIQPAKLEDSAVYLCASSSEFKVTEAFFGQGTRLTVV.

This chain connects TRBV28 to TRBJ1-2; TRBD1 agrees at 10 bases. The CDR3 covers 13 residues. The germline CDR1 and CDR2 sequences are MDHEN and SYDVKM. Trimming at V came to 6 bases and at J to 3 bases, leaving 1 base not matched to a gene. CDR3 nucleotides: TGTGCCAGCAGGGGACAGGGGCACTATGGCTACACCTTC. Translated, it gives CASRGQGHYGYTF.

This chain joins TRBV9 and TRBJ2-7; no definite D call. V gave up 0 bases and J gave up 2 bases, with 15 bases separating them. Germline V gives CDR1 SGDLS, CDR2 YYNGEE. The CDR3 contains 16 residues. This chain's CDR3 is CASSVGQTPNTYEQYF. The CDR3 DNA sequence: TGTGCCAGCAGCGTAGGTCAGACACCCAATACCTACGAGCAGTACTTC.

V usage is TRBV19 and J usage is TRBJ2-1; 10 nucleotides agree with TRBD1. The CDR3 is 18 amino acids. J gave up 5 bases and V 2 bases, and 12 bases lay outside the gene matches. CDR1 is LNHDA and CDR2 is SQIVND in the germline V gene (reference sequence). The CDR3 region is CASSIRQGAVSRDNEQFF. The CDR3 DNA reads TGTGCCAGTAGTATAAGACAGGGGGCTGTTAGCCGGGACAATGAGCAGTTCTTC.

This clone has just one count. The J gene is TRBJ2-2, the V gene TRBV4-3; the D is unclear. This CDR3 spans 18 amino acids. Trimming pared 0 bases from V and 1 base from J, leaving 15 bases between. The germline V gene encodes CDR1 LGHNA and CDR2 YSLEER. The CDR3 region has the DNA TGCGCCAGCAGCCAAGATTCGGCTCTCTTCTTGAACACCGGGGAGCTGTTTTTT. It yields the protein CASSQDSALFLNTGELFF.

The J gene is TRBJ2-7, the V gene TRBV13; maybe TRBD1 (6 bases). The CDR3 consists of 15 residues. Germline CDR1 and CDR2: PRHDT and FYEKMQ (reference sequence). V was clipped by 4 bases and J by 0 bases, with 13 bases between them. In DNA form, the CDR3 reads TGTGCCAGCAGCTGGGGGACAAAAAGCTCCTACGAGCAGTACTTC. It is translated as CASSWGTKSSYEQYF.

This clone was observed a single time. The rearrangement links TRBV7-9 to TRBJ2-5; the match to TRBD2 covers 14 bases. This CDR3 contains 18 residues. Germline CDR1 SEHNR, CDR2 FQNEAQ (reference sequence). Trimming removed 6 bases from V and 1 base from J; junction bases left unmatched: 10. The CDR3 is CASSSTGLAGVTQETQYF. CDR3 nucleotide sequence: TGTGCCAGCAGTTCAACGGGACTAGCGGGGGTTACCCAAGAGACCCAGTACTTC.

This chain uses TRBV5-4 with TRBJ2-3; no definite D call. V lost 0 bases and J lost 2, with 7 bases in between. Germline assignment: CDR1 SGHNT and CDR2 YYREEE (reference sequence). This CDR3 region has 14 residues. CDR3: CASSLARTTDTQYF. In DNA, the CDR3 is TGTGCCAGCAGCTTGGCACGGACCACAGATACGCAGTATTTT.